This TCR beta chain was identified during a study of blood T cell repertoires in COVID-19. The CDR3 covers 16 residues. Germline CDR1 is SGDLS and CDR2 is YYNGEE. V dropped 0 bases and J dropped 0 bases, with 7 bases sitting between them. The assay was immunoSEQ multiplex PCR, and TCRdb's table has in-frame clones only and misses some. The table lists some 93,000 clones, more than 75% of them singletons. The receptor was derived from a man aged 45-60 years with acute or convalescent COVID-19. This chain connects TRBV9 to TRBJ1-6, with D unclear. The specimen was peripheral blood. CDR3 amino acids: CASSVAGSSYNSPLHF. Written as DNA, the CDR3 is TGTGCCAGCAGCGTAGCTGGCAGCTCCTATAATTCACCCCTCCACTTT.